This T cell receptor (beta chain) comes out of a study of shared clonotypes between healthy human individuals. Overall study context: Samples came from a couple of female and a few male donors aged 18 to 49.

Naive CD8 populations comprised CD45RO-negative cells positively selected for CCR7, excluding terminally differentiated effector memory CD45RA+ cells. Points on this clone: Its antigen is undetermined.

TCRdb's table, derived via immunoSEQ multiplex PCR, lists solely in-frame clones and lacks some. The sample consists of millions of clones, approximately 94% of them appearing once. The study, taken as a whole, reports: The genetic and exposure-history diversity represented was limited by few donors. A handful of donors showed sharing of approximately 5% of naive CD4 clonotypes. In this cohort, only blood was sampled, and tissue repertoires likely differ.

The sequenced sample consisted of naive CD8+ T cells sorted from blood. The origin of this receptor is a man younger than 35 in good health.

The CDR3 loop is CASSYSGSFSGNTIYF. Here the CDR3 DNA reads TGTGCCAGCAGTTACTCCGGGTCCTTCTCTGGAAACACCATATATTTT. V gene TRBV6-5 combines with J gene TRBJ1-3; no clear D. The ends were cut back, 0 bases at V and 0 bases at J, with 9 bases in the middle. The CDR3 is 16 residues long. Germline V gene lookup returns CDR1 MNHEY and CDR2 SVGAGI.